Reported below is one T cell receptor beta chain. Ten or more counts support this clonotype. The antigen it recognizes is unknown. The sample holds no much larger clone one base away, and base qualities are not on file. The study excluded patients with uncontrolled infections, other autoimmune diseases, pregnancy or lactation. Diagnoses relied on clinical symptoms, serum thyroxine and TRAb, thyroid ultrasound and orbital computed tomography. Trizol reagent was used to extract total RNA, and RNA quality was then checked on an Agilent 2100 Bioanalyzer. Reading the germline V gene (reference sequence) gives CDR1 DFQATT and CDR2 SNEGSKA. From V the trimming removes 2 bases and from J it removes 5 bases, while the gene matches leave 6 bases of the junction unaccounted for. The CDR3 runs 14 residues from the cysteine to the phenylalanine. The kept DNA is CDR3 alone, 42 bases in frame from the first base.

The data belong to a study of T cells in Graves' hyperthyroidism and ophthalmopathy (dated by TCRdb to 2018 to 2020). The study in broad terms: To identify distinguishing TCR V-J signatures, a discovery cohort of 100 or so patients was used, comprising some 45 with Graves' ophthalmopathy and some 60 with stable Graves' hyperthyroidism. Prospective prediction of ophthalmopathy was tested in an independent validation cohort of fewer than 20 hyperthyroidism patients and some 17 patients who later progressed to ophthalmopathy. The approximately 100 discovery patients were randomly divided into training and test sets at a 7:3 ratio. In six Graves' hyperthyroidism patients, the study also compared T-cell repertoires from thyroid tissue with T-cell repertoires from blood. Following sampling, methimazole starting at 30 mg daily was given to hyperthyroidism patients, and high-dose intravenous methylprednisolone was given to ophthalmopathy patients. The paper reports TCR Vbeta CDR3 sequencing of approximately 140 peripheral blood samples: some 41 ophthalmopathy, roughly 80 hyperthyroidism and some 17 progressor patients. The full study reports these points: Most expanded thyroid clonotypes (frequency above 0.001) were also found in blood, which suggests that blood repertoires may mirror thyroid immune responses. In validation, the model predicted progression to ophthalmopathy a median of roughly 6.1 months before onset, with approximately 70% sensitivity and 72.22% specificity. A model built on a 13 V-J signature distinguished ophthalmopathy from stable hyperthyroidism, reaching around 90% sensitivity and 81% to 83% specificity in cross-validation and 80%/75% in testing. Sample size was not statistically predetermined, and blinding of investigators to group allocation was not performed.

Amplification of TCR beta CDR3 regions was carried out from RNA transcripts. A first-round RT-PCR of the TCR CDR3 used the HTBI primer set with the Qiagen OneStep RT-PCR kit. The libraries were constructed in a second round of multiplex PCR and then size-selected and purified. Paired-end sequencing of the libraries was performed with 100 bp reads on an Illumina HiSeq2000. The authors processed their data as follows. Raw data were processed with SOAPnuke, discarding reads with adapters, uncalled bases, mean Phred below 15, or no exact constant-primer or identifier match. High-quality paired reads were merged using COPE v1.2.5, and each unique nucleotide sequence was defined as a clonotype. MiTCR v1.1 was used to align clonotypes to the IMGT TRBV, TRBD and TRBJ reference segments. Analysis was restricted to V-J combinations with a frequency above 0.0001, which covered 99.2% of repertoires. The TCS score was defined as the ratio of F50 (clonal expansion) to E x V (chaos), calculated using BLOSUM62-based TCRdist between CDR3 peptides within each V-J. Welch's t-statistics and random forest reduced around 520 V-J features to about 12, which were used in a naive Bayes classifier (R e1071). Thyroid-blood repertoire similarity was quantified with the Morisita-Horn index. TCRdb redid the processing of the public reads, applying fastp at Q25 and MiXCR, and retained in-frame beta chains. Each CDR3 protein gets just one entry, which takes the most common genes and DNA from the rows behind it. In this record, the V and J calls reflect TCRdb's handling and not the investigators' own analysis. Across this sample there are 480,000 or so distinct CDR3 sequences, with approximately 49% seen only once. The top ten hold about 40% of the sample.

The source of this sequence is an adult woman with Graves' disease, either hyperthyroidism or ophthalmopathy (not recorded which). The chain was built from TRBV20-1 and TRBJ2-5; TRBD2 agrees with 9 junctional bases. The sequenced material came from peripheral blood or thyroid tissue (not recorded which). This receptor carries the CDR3 CSARRGTSRETQYF. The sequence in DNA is TGCAGTGCTAGAAGGGGGACTAGCAGGGAGACCCAGTACTTC.